These T cell receptor beta chains were read from a single sample in a study of blood T cell repertoires in COVID-19. Data came from immunoSEQ multiplex PCR; TCRdb stores just in-frame clones and leaves some out. The sample yields 95,000 to 150,000 clones, 80% to 90% seen once. What was sequenced was peripheral blood. The receptor source for this set is a human donor in a cohort sampled during active COVID-19. CDR3s include the opening cysteine and the closing phenylalanine or tryptophan. The D gene is left open where the match is weak. The listing skips clone size in some rows; elsewhere it reads once, few, many or a size class.

V: TRBV5-4
J: TRBJ2-5
size: .
D: TRBD2
CDR3: CASSHGGAETQYF
DNA: TGTGCCAGCAGCCACGGGGGGGCGGAGACCCAGTACTTC

V: TRBV28
J: TRBJ2-1
size: .
D: TRBD2
CDR3: CASNQISGTSGGGNEQFF
DNA: TGTGCCAGCAACCAAATCTCCGGGACTAGCGGGGGTGGTAATGAGCAGTTCTTC

V: TRBV5-1
J: TRBJ2-5
size: .
D: .
CDR3: CASSLEMSGGRQETQYF
DNA: TGCGCCAGCAGCTTGGAAATGTCAGGGGGGCGGCAAGAGACCCAGTACTTC

V: TRBV7-2
J: TRBJ2-7
size: .
D: TRBD2
CDR3: CASSQAASGDYEQYF
DNA: TGTGCCAGCAGCCAAGCGGCTAGCGGGGACTACGAGCAGTACTTC

V: TRBV12-3/TRBV12-4
J: TRBJ1-2
size: .
D: .
CDR3: CASSLVESYGYTF
DNA: TGTGCCAGCAGTTTAGTAGAGAGCTATGGCTACACCTTC

V: TRBV6-5
J: TRBJ1-1
size: .
D: .
CDR3: CASSYSGQWGEAFF
DNA: TGTGCCAGCAGTTACTCGGGGCAGTGGGGTGAAGCTTTCTTT

V: TRBV29-1
J: TRBJ1-3
size: .
D: .
CDR3: CSVGLGGSGNTIYF
DNA: TGCAGCGTTGGTCTGGGGGGCTCTGGAAACACCATATATTTT

V: TRBV7-9
J: TRBJ2-1
size: few
D: TRBD1
CDR3: CASSLGGQGVRYNEQFF
DNA: TGTGCCAGCAGCTTAGGGGGACAGGGGGTGAGGTACAATGAGCAGTTCTTC

V: TRBV6-1
J: TRBJ2-5
size: .
D: TRBD1
CDR3: CASSEALGQGAQYF
DNA: TGTGCCAGCAGTGAAGCGCTAGGCCAGGGGGCCCAGTACTTC

V: TRBV5-1
J: TRBJ2-1
size: .
D: TRBD1
CDR3: CASSTGQGAREQFF
DNA: TGCGCCAGCAGCACCGGACAGGGGGCTCGTGAGCAGTTCTTC

V: TRBV11-3
J: TRBJ2-7
size: .
D: TRBD2
CDR3: CASSPGGEQYF
DNA: TGTGCCAGCAGCCCGGGGGGCGAGCAGTACTTC

V: TRBV15
J: TRBJ2-1
size: .
D: TRBD1
CDR3: CATSRDLGQGFF
DNA: TGTGCCACCAGCAGAGACCTGGGACAGGGGTTCTTC

V: TRBV7-2
J: TRBJ2-5
size: .
D: .
CDR3: CASSLGPNQETQYF
DNA: TGTGCCAGCAGCTTAGGTCCCAACCAAGAGACCCAGTACTTC

V: TRBV6-5
J: TRBJ2-7
size: .
D: TRBD1
CDR3: CASSLIPGQGTYEQYF
DNA: TGTGCCAGCAGTTTAATCCCGGGACAGGGAACCTACGAGCAGTACTTC

V: TRBV6-4
J: TRBJ2-2
size: few
D: TRBD1
CDR3: CASRGQGNTGELFF
DNA: TGTGCCAGCAGGGGACAGGGGAACACCGGGGAGCTGTTTTTT

V: TRBV2
J: TRBJ2-2
size: .
D: TRBD2
CDR3: CASRVTSTGYTGELFF
DNA: TGTGCCAGCAGGGTGACTAGCACGGGGTACACCGGGGAGCTGTTTTTT

V: TRBV6-6
J: TRBJ2-2
size: .
D: .
CDR3: CASSPRRGGTGELFF
DNA: TGTGCCAGCAGCCCCCGGAGGGGGGGCACCGGGGAGCTGTTTTTT

V: TRBV19
J: TRBJ2-5
size: .
D: .
CDR3: CASSISGHPQETQYF
DNA: TGTGCCAGTAGTATAAGTGGGCATCCCCAAGAGACCCAGTACTTC

V: TRBV2
J: TRBJ2-1
size: .
D: TRBD2
CDR3: CASTWLAGGEQFF
DNA: TGTGCCAGCACATGGCTAGCGGGGGGGGAGCAGTTCTTC

V: TRBV9
J: TRBJ1-2
size: .
D: TRBD1
CDR3: CASSAWTGNYGYTF
DNA: TGTGCCAGCAGCGCCTGGACAGGGAACTATGGCTACACCTTC

V: TRBV14
J: TRBJ2-1
size: .
D: TRBD2
CDR3: CASSQLAGGNNEQFF
DNA: TGTGCCAGCAGCCAACTAGCGGGGGGGAACAATGAGCAGTTCTTC

V: TRBV5-1
J: TRBJ2-5
size: .
D: TRBD2
CDR3: CASSSGLAWGQETQYF
DNA: TGCGCCAGCAGCTCCGGACTAGCCTGGGGCCAAGAGACCCAGTACTTC

V: TRBV10-3
J: TRBJ2-6
size: few
D: TRBD1
CDR3: CAISVRTGITGANVLTF
DNA: TGTGCCATCAGTGTAAGGACAGGGATTACTGGGGCCAACGTCCTGACTTTC

V: TRBV3-1/TRBV3-2
J: TRBJ1-4
size: .
D: .
CDR3: CASSPFMGGSNEKLFF
DNA: TGTGCCAGCAGCCCCTTTATGGGAGGGAGTAATGAAAAACTGTTTTTT

V: TRBV9
J: TRBJ2-5
size: few
D: TRBD1
CDR3: CASSASQGGEETQYF
DNA: TGTGCCAGCAGCGCCAGCCAAGGGGGCGAAGAGACCCAGTACTTC

V: TRBV19
J: TRBJ1-6
size: few
D: .
CDR3: CASSPRDGGNSPLHF
DNA: TGTGCCAGTAGTCCCCGGGACGGGGGAAATTCACCCCTCCACTTT

V: TRBV28
J: TRBJ1-1
size: .
D: TRBD1
CDR3: CASRPGQAATEAFF
DNA: TGTGCCAGTCGGCCGGGACAGGCGGCCACTGAAGCTTTCTTT

V: TRBV18
J: TRBJ1-4
size: .
D: .
CDR3: CASSRGRGANEKLFF
DNA: TGTGCCAGCTCGCGAGGTCGGGGAGCTAATGAAAAACTGTTTTTT

V: TRBV4-1
J: TRBJ2-7
size: few
D: TRBD1
CDR3: CASSQGPGTGVEQYF
DNA: TGCGCCAGCAGCCAGGGCCCCGGGACAGGGGTCGAGCAGTACTTC

V: TRBV5-1
J: TRBJ1-2
size: .
D: .
CDR3: CASSSGQKANYGYTF
DNA: TGCGCCAGCAGCTCGGGACAAAAGGCCAACTATGGCTACACCTTC

V: TRBV5-4
J: TRBJ2-3
size: .
D: TRBD2
CDR3: CASSLEVAGGPDTQYF
DNA: TGTGCCAGCAGCTTGGAGGTAGCGGGGGGGCCAGATACGCAGTATTTT

V: TRBV5-8
J: TRBJ2-2
size: .
D: TRBD2
CDR3: CASRPYRDYPPGNGELFF
DNA: TGTGCCAGCAGGCCTTATCGGGACTACCCCCCAGGCAACGGGGAGCTGTTTTTT